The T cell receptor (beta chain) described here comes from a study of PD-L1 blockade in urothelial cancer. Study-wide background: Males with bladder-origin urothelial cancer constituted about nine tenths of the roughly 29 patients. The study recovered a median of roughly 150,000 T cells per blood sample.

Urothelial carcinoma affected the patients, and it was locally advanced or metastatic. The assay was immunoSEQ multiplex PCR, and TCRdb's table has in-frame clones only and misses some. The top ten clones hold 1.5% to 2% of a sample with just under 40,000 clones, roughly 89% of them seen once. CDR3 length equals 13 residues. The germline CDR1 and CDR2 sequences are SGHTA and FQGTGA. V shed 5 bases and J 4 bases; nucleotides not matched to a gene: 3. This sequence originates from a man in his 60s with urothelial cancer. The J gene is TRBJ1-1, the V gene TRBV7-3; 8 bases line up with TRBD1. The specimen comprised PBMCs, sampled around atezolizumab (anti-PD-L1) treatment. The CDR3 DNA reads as TGTGCCAGCAGCCTTGGACAGGGCACTGAAGCTTTCTTT. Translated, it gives CASSLGQGTEAFF. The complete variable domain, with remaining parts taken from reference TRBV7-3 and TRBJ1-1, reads GAGVSQTPSNKVTEKGKYVELRCDPISGHTALYWYRQSLGQGPEFLIYFQGTGAADDSGLPNDRFFAVRPEGSVSTLKIQRTERGDSAVYLCASSLGQGTEAFFGQGTRLTVV.